This TCR beta chain was sequenced in a study of T cell changes during pregnancy in multiple sclerosis. Clones were sequenced by immunoSEQ multiplex PCR, and TCRdb holds only the in-frame ones, with some missing. The table shows 25,000 to 30,000 clones, with 85% to 95% occurring only once. Trimming stripped 4 bases from V and 5 bases from J, with 13 bases between. The CDR3 covers 15 residues. CDR1 SGDLS and CDR2 YYNGEE come from the germline V gene. V and J are TRBV9 and TRBJ1-6, with TRBD1 as a possible D gene (6 bases). The specimen was CD4+ T cells from peripheral blood mononuclear cells, collected in the first trimester of pregnancy. This clonotype was obtained from a female donor with multiple sclerosis, enrolled in a pregnancy study. The CDR3: CASSPRDMNNSPLHF. Here the CDR3 DNA reads TGTGCCAGCAGCCCCAGGGACATGAATAATTCACCCCTCCACTTT. The complete variable domain, with remaining parts taken from reference TRBV9 and TRBJ1-6, reads DSGVTQTPKHLITATGQRVTLRCSPRSGDLSVYWYQQSLDQGLQFLIQYYNGEERAKGNILERFSAQQFPDLHSELNLSSLELGDSALYFCASSPRDMNNSPLHFGNGTRLTVT.